The T cell receptor (beta chain) described here comes from a study of shared clonotypes between healthy human individuals. The study's findings and limits: It was the non-shared clonotypes that had lower generation probabilities than clonotypes shared by all four donors.

This clone was found a few times. No antigen is known for it. The sample carries other DNA sequences with the same CDR3. As defined, naive CD8 cells were CD45RO-negative and positively selected for CCR7, with terminally differentiated effector memory CD45RA+ cells excluded. Every subset had its genomic DNA shared out evenly among several immunoSEQ plates. Produced via immunoSEQ multiplex PCR; TCRdb's table is partial and in-frame only. The repertoire consists of some 2,000,000 clones, with about 94% occurring once and the leading ten covering roughly 1%. The clonotype originates from a man younger than 35 in good health. The specimen sequenced was naive CD8+ T cells sorted from blood.

The CDR3 is CAWSVGYEQYF. The CDR3 DNA sequence: TGTGCCTGGAGTGTAGGCTACGAGCAGTACTTC. The V gene is TRBV30, the J gene TRBJ2-7; the D is unclear. Germline V gene data show CDR1 as GTSNPN and CDR2 as SVGIG (reference sequence). V lost 0 bases to trimming and J lost 3 bases, with 3 bases between them. This CDR3 contains 11 residues.